These 21 T cell receptor beta chains were sequenced from one sample in a study of response to subunit inactivated influenza vaccine. TCRdb independently ran MiXCR on the RT-PCR reads; one entry per CDR3 protein. Counted here are roughly 710,000 distinct CDR3 sequences, 14% occurring once; the ten biggest clones make up 7.6%. Sequenced material: PBMCs from blood, taken 14 to 15 days before vaccination. The receptors were gathered from a man between 50 and 59 years old who received an inactivated influenza vaccine.

This clonotype was observed a handful of times. As DNA, the CDR3 is TGTGCCAGCAGTTCCCTGAGGGCGCAGTATTTT. This sequence encodes CASSSLRAQYF. V is TRBV28 and J is TRBJ2-3, with a weak D call TRBD2 (5 bases). Looked up from germline, CDR1 is MDHEN and CDR2 is SYDVKM. The CDR3 covers 11 residues. The V end was cut by 4 bases, the J end by 10 bases, with 9 bases between. The entire variable domain, with the rest obtained from reference TRBV28 and TRBJ2-3, is as follows: DVKVTQSSRYLVKRTGEKVFLECVQDMDHENMFWYRQDPGLGLRLIYFSYDVKMKEKGDIPEGYSVSREKKERFSLILESASTNQTSMYLCASSSLRAQYFGPGTRLTVL.

The rearrangement joins TRBV7-9 to TRBJ2-5; the D is unclear. V was pared by 2 bases and J by 0 bases, with 7 bases between. Germline V gene lookup returns CDR1 SEHNR and CDR2 FQNEAQ (reference sequence). The CDR3 is made up of 14 amino acids. The CDR3 region is CASSLNPNQETQYF. The CDR3 nucleotides are TGTGCCAGCAGCTTAAATCCAAACCAAGAGACCCAGTACTTC.

The rearrangement links TRBV2 to TRBJ2-1; 10 bases align to TRBD2. The V gene end was trimmed by 5 bases and the J gene end by 10 bases; junction bases not matched to a gene: 11. This CDR3 contains 15 residues. Germline CDR1 is SNHLY and CDR2 is FYNNEI. The CDR3 region is CASSPWTSGSAEQFF. DNA for the CDR3: TGTGCCAGCAGTCCGTGGACTAGCGGCTCAGCGGAGCAGTTCTTC.

V and J are TRBV9 and TRBJ2-2; D is undetermined. V shed 3 bases and J shed 6 bases, with 6 bases lying between them. Germline CDR1 SGDLS, CDR2 YYNGEE. The CDR3 contains 12 residues. CDR3 residues: CASSEAAGELFF. CDR3 DNA: TGTGCCAGCAGCGAGGCAGCCGGGGAGCTGTTTTTT.

Regarding this clonotype: A clone one base away is much larger, so this may be a read error. The chain is built from TRBV5-1 and TRBJ2-1, with a tentative D call TRBD2 (5 bases). Germline loops: CDR1 SGHRS, CDR2 YFSETQ. This CDR3 has 15 amino acids. In DNA, the CDR3 is TGCGCCAGCAGCACCAACGGGATCTCCTACAATGAGCGGTTCTTC. Its translation is CASSTNGISYNERFF.

This clonotype came up a few times. The V call is TRBV6-6, the J call TRBJ2-2; D unresolved. Germline V gene lookup returns CDR1 MNHNY and CDR2 SVGAGI (reference sequence). The CDR3 spans 13 residues. V was shortened by 10 bases and J by 2 bases, with 11 bases between the two germline ends. CDR3 DNA sequence: TGTGCCACGGACCCATCTAACACCGGGGAGCTGTTTTTT. It encodes CATDPSNTGELFF.

This clonotype was found a few times. V usage is TRBV4-3 and J usage is TRBJ2-1; D not resolved. CDR3 length: 16 amino acids. Trimming stripped 0 bases from V and 5 bases from J, with 14 bases between. Germline-derived CDR1 and CDR2 are LGHNA and YSLEER. The CDR3 loop is CASSQESAITDNEQFF. CDR3 coding DNA: TGCGCCAGCAGCCAAGAATCGGCTATAACTGACAATGAGCAGTTCTTC.

Only a few counts were recorded for this clonotype. This chain uses TRBV6-2 or TRBV6-3 with TRBJ2-2; TRBD1 is a possible D gene (6 bases). Germline loops: CDR1 MNHEY, CDR2 SVGEGT. Trimming took 7 bases from V and 2 from J, leaving 14 bases between them. The CDR3 runs 15 residues. The CDR3 nucleotides read TGTGCCAGCAAAATACGACAGGCTAACACCGGGGAGCTGTTTTTT. Its translation: CASKIRQANTGELFF.

V usage is TRBV4-2 and J usage is TRBJ2-3, with D unresolved. The germline V and J ends were trimmed by 0 bases and 6 bases, with 7 bases remaining between them. Germline V gene lookup returns CDR1 LGHNA and CDR2 YNFKEQ. This CDR3 region has 13 residues. CDR3 sequence: CASSQDTVDTQYF. As DNA, the CDR3 is TGTGCCAGCAGCCAAGATACGGTTGATACGCAGTATTTT.

The rearrangement joins TRBV7-2 to TRBJ2-3, with 7 bases identical to TRBD1. CDR1 SGHTA and CDR2 FQGNSA come from the germline V gene. The V and J ends lost 1 base and 7 bases, in that order; junction bases with no gene match: 8. CDR3 size: 15 residues. The CDR3 here is CASSLDKHRGYTQYF. CDR3 coding DNA: TGTGCCAGCAGCTTAGATAAACACAGGGGATATACGCAGTATTTT.

The V and J genes are TRBV5-1 and TRBJ2-5; D gene ambiguous. The germline V gene has CDR1 SGHRS and CDR2 YFSETQ. V was clipped by 2 bases and J by 3 bases, with 5 bases between them. The CDR3 contains 12 residues. The CDR3 reads CASSFWEETQYF. The CDR3 nucleotides are TGCGCCAGCAGCTTCTGGGAAGAGACCCAGTACTTC.

This clonotype was observed a few times. Here the CDR3 DNA reads TGCAGCGTTGATCACGGGGGTGGGTCCAGGGAGCTGTTTTTT. Residues: CSVDHGGGSRELFF. The chain uses TRBV29-1 and TRBJ2-2, with TRBD2 as a possible D gene (6 bases). This CDR3 region has 14 residues. The V gene's germline CDR1 is SQVTM and CDR2 ANQGSEA. Trimming stripped 3 bases from V and 9 bases from J, with 17 bases between.

This chain connects TRBV11-1 to TRBJ1-1, with D tentatively TRBD1 (5 bases). Per germline, CDR1 SGHAT and CDR2 FQDESV (reference sequence). V was trimmed by 5 bases and J by 8 bases, leaving 15 bases between them. CDR3 length: 13 amino acids. CDR3 amino acids: CASSHSPRDEAFF. The CDR3, as DNA: TGTGCCAGCAGCCACTCTCCCCGGGACGAAGCTTTCTTT.

CDR3 bases: TGTGCCATCAGACCACAGACAGGGAACTATGGCTACACCTTC. Residues: CAIRPQTGNYGYTF. The rearrangement uses TRBV10-3 and TRBJ1-2; 7 bases are shared with TRBD1. The CDR3 runs to 14 residues. Germline loops: CDR1 ENHRY, CDR2 SYGVKD. With 6 bases clipped from V and 2 bases from J, the junction kept 6 bases outside the gene matches.

This clonotype has ten or more counts. This rearrangement joins TRBV29-1 to TRBJ1-1; D is unresolved. This CDR3 has 11 amino acids. Germline values: CDR1 SQVTM, CDR2 ANQGSEA. Trimming cost V 4 bases and J 5 bases, with 8 bases left between them. The CDR3 spells CSVAFGTEAFF. Written as DNA, the CDR3 is TGCAGCGTTGCGTTTGGGACTGAAGCTTTCTTT.

The CDR3 sequence is CASSQAAPGLAFSYEQYF. The CDR3, as DNA: TGCGCCAGCAGCCAAGCAGCCCCGGGACTAGCGTTCTCCTACGAGCAGTACTTC. The chain carries TRBV4-3 and TRBJ2-7, with 10 bases fitting TRBD2. In germline, CDR1 is LGHNA, CDR2 YSLEER. Germline trimming cut 1 base from V and 0 bases from J; bases unmatched to any gene: 9. The CDR3 totals 18 residues.

V usage is TRBV20-1 and J usage is TRBJ2-2; 10 positions agree with TRBD2. The CDR3 has 15 amino acids. The germline V gene encodes CDR1 DFQATT and CDR2 SNEGSKA (reference sequence). Losses at the gene ends were 6 bases for V and 5 bases for J; bases not matched to a gene: 9. CDR3 loop: CSAQRASGGTGELFF. CDR3 bases: TGCAGTGCCCAGAGGGCTAGCGGGGGTACCGGGGAGCTGTTTTTT.

This chain connects TRBV29-1 to TRBJ2-3, with TRBD1 identical over 8 bases. Per germline, CDR1 SQVTM and CDR2 ANQGSEA. This CDR3 has 13 amino acids. J was trimmed by 3 bases and V by 4 bases; bases with no gene match: 3. DNA of the CDR3: TGCAGCGTTGTTTGGACAGGGACAGATACGCAGTATTTT. Encoded protein: CSVVWTGTDTQYF.

DNA for the CDR3: TGTGCCAGCCTGGGGGGGAGGAGTCCCTACAATGAGCAGTTCTTC. It encodes CASLGGRSPYNEQFF. This chain joins TRBV12-3 or TRBV12-4 and TRBJ2-1; 7 positions agree with TRBD2. The CDR3 spans 15 residues. With 8 bases clipped from V and 2 bases from J, the junction kept 9 bases outside the gene matches.

This clonotype was seen a handful of times. V and J are TRBV5-1 and TRBJ2-1; 8 nucleotides line up with TRBD2. The trim removed 4 bases at V and 8 bases at J, leaving 11 bases unmatched. The CDR3 is made up of 15 amino acids. CDR1 and CDR2 from the germline V gene are SGHRS and YFSETQ. This CDR3 is CASSQGTRSYDEQFF. The CDR3 DNA reads TGCGCCAGCAGCCAAGGGACTAGATCGTATGATGAGCAGTTCTTC.

The rearrangement joins TRBV13 to TRBJ2-7; D might be TRBD2 (6 bases). Germline V gene sequence: CDR1 PRHDT, CDR2 FYEKMQ (reference sequence). The V gene lost 6 bases and the J gene lost 1 base, with 13 bases spanning the gap. This CDR3 has 14 residues. CDR3: CASRKGLKSYEQYF. The CDR3 bases are TGTGCCAGCAGGAAAGGACTAAAGTCCTACGAGCAGTACTTC.